The 19 T cell receptor beta chains below all came from one sample that was sequenced in a study of T cells after yellow fever vaccination. TCRdb redid the calling of the 5' RACE reads with MiXCR, one entry per CDR3 protein. The table shows more than 200,000 distinct CDR3 sequences, with 3.6% occurring only once. The material was PBMCs, obtained 15 days after the yellow fever booster vaccination. All receptors come from a man aged 18 to 30 who received the YFV17D yellow fever vaccine.

This clonotype was picked up many times. The rearrangement uses TRBV4-1 and TRBJ1-2; D remains ambiguous. Germline-derived CDR1 and CDR2 are MGHRA and YSYEKL. Between the trimmed V and J ends, which lost 3 bases and 1 base, there was a span of 18 bases. This CDR3 spans 17 amino acids. The CDR3 sequence is CASSQGWVAVRNYGYTF. Here the CDR3 DNA reads TGCGCCAGCAGCCAGGGTTGGGTGGCAGTACGTAACTATGGCTACACCTTC.

This clonotype appeared many times. The chain links TRBV7-2 to TRBJ1-1; D not resolved. The V gene lost 4 bases and the J gene lost 10 bases, with 7 bases spanning the gap. CDR1 is SGHTA and CDR2 is FQGNSA in the germline V gene. This CDR3 has 10 amino acids. The CDR3 spells CASSSDGAFF. The DNA for the CDR3 is TGTGCCAGCAGCTCCGACGGAGCTTTCTTT.

This chain uses TRBV6-5 with TRBJ2-5; TRBD1 matches at 8 bases. The germline gives CDR1 MNHEY, CDR2 SVGAGI. The CDR3 runs to 13 residues. Germline trimming cut 6 bases from V and 4 bases from J; bases unmatched to any gene: 4. As DNA, the CDR3 is TGTGCCAGCAGATACAGGGGGTCAGAGACCCAGTACTTC. This sequence encodes CASRYRGSETQYF.

This clonotype has a count of ten or more. The chain links TRBV7-9 to TRBJ2-1; D is uncertain. The CDR3 is made up of 14 amino acids. The V end lost 5 bases, the J end lost 5 bases, and 13 bases lay between the germline ends. Germline assignment: CDR1 SEHNR and CDR2 FQNEAQ (reference sequence). Written as DNA, the CDR3 is TGTGCCAGCAGCCCGGTTGTTGGGAACAATGAGCAGTTCTTC. Protein: CASSPVVGNNEQFF.

This chain joins TRBV7-6 and TRBJ2-3; TRBD2 matches at 8 bases. Trimming removed 5 bases from V and 3 bases from J; junction bases left unmatched: 10. The CDR3 covers 16 residues. The germline gives CDR1 SGHVS, CDR2 FNYEAQ. The CDR3 region has the DNA TGTGCCAGCAGCCCCGGCAGTGCTAGCGGGACAGATACGCAGTATTTT. Translating gives CASSPGSASGTDTQYF.

This clonotype was found many times. This chain links TRBV3-1 with TRBJ2-3; 8 bases match TRBD2. V lost 5 bases, J lost 0 bases, and 4 bases stayed unmatched. This CDR3 spans 15 amino acids. Germline V CDR1 and CDR2: LGHDT, YNNKEL (reference sequence). The CDR3 DNA sequence: TGTGCCAGCAGCAGTCGGGGGGGTAGCACAGATACGCAGTATTTT. Translating gives CASSSRGGSTDTQYF.

This clonotype was seen only a few times. DNA for the CDR3: TGTGCCAGCAGCTTAGTCGGGGCGGGCACCGGGGAGCTGTTTTTT. Protein product: CASSLVGAGTGELFF. The V gene is TRBV7-6, the J gene TRBJ2-2, with D perhaps assigned TRBD1 or TRBD2 (5 bases each). This CDR3 comprises 15 residues. V dropped 1 base and J dropped 4 bases, with 10 bases sitting between them. CDR1 is SGHVS, CDR2 FNYEAQ, per germline.

This clonotype was recorded at least ten times. This sequence joins TRBV5-1 and TRBJ2-1; 7 positions agree with TRBD2. CDR1 is SGHRS, CDR2 YFSETQ, per germline. V shed 3 bases, J shed 8 bases, and the junction held 8 bases outside the gene matches. The CDR3 runs 14 residues. CDR3 in amino acids: CASSSSTAGDEQFF. DNA for the CDR3: TGCGCCAGCAGCTCTTCGACGGCGGGGGATGAGCAGTTCTTC.

In its sample, this clonotype was seen many times. CDR3: CASRSSGDSAEQYF. The CDR3 nucleotides are TGTGCCAGCAGGTCATCCGGGGACAGCGCAGAGCAGTACTTC. J is TRBJ2-7 and V is TRBV12-3 or TRBV12-4; 7 nucleotides align to TRBD1. J was trimmed by 7 bases and V by 6 bases; bases with no gene match: 12. The CDR3 has 14 residues.

This clonotype was seen many times. V usage is TRBV5-1 and J usage is TRBJ2-2; no reliable D call. CDR1 and CDR2 (germline): SGHRS, YFSETQ. Trimming removed 5 bases at V and 0 bases at J, with 14 bases between. The CDR3 is made up of 16 amino acids. CDR3 bases: TGCGCCAGCAGACCGACCGGGTCCGCGAACACCGGGGAGCTGTTTTTT. Amino acids: CASRPTGSANTGELFF.

In this sample, this clonotype turned up many times. The chain links TRBV3-1 to TRBJ2-2; 7 bases map to TRBD2. This CDR3 comprises 14 residues. The V gene end was trimmed by 4 bases and the J gene end by 4 bases; junction bases not matched to a gene: 3. Germline V gives CDR1 LGHDT, CDR2 YNNKEL (reference sequence). The CDR3: CASSLRTSTGELFF. For the CDR3, the DNA is TGTGCCAGCAGCCTACGGACTAGCACCGGGGAGCTGTTTTTT.

This clonotype was seen ten or more times. The J gene is TRBJ2-1, the V gene TRBV7-2; D is unclear. V was trimmed by 3 bases and J by 7 bases, leaving 7 bases between them. This CDR3 is built from 12 residues. Germline lookup yields CDR1 SGHTA and CDR2 FQGNSA. The CDR3 sequence: CASSFPPNEQFF. As DNA, the CDR3 is TGTGCCAGCAGCTTTCCGCCGAATGAGCAGTTCTTC. The full variable domain, rest sourced from reference TRBV7-2 and TRBJ2-1, is GAGVSQSPSNKVTEKGKDVELRCDPISGHTALYWYRQSLGQGLEFLIYFQGNSAPDKSGLPSDRFSAERTGGSVSTLTIQRTQQEDSAVYLCASSFPPNEQFFGPGTRLTVL.

The chain uses TRBV13 and TRBJ2-6; no definite D call. This CDR3 is 15 amino acids long. Germline values: CDR1 PRHDT, CDR2 FYEKMQ (reference sequence). V dropped 6 bases and J dropped 4 bases, with 13 bases sitting between them. CDR3 sequence (DNA): TGTGCCAGCAGACTATCCCGACGGGGGGCCAACGTCCTGACTTTC. As protein: CASRLSRRGANVLTF.

This clonotype was observed at least ten times. V is TRBV7-2 and J is TRBJ2-3; tentative D call: TRBD2 (6 bases). Trimming took off 4 bases at V and 0 bases at J, with 11 bases between the two ends. This CDR3 spans 15 amino acids. The germline V gene has CDR1 SGHTA and CDR2 FQGNSA. The CDR3 coding sequence is TGTGCCAGCAGCTCTTACGGGACTAGCACAGATACGCAGTATTTT. This sequence encodes CASSSYGTSTDTQYF.

This clonotype was seen at least ten times. The V and J genes are TRBV20-1 and TRBJ1-1; D gene uncertain. V was pared by 3 bases and J by 10 bases, with 15 bases between. The length of the CDR3 is 12 residues. Germline CDR1 is DFQATT and CDR2 is SNEGSKA (reference sequence). DNA for the CDR3: TGCAGTGCTAGTAGATCCATTGGTCGAGCTTTCTTT. Protein: CSASRSIGRAFF.

This clonotype was counted ten times or more. The DNA for the CDR3 is TGCGCCAGCAGCTTGGAACCGGGATCCCCTTCCACAGATACGCAGTATTTT. Amino acids: CASSLEPGSPSTDTQYF. V is TRBV5-1 and J is TRBJ2-3, with a possible D match to TRBD2 (5 bases). Trimming pared 0 bases from V and 2 bases from J, leaving 16 bases between. CDR3 size: 17 residues. Germline loops: CDR1 SGHRS, CDR2 YFSETQ.

This clonotype was seen repeatedly, ten times or more. The rearrangement uses TRBV27 and TRBJ2-7; D remains ambiguous. This CDR3 spans 15 amino acids. V was shortened by 6 bases and J by 6 bases, with 21 bases between the two germline ends. Germline assignment: CDR1 MNHEY and CDR2 SMNVEV (reference sequence). The CDR3 DNA reads TGTGCCAGCAGGCTAGAGATTCCGGCGATGTGCGAGCAGTACGTC. It is translated as CASRLEIPAMCEQYV.

This clonotype has a count of ten or more. The rearrangement uses TRBV7-2 and TRBJ2-7, with 14 bases matching TRBD2. Trimming at V came to 3 bases and at J to 1 base, leaving 11 bases not matched to a gene. The germline V gene encodes CDR1 SGHTA and CDR2 FQGNSA. The CDR3 loop spans 19 amino acids. The CDR3 region has the DNA TGTGCCAGCAGCTTCGGTTCCGGGACTAGCGGGGGAAGATCCTACGAGCAGTACTTC. It encodes CASSFGSGTSGGRSYEQYF.

A few counts support this clonotype. V gene TRBV4-3 combines with J gene TRBJ1-3, with D possibly matching TRBD1 (5 bases). The CDR3 sequence is 16 residues long. Germline-derived CDR1 and CDR2 are LGHNA and YSLEER. Trimming stripped 0 bases from V and 4 bases from J, with 13 bases between. CDR3 coding DNA: TGCGCCAGCAGCCAAGATCGCGAGGGGAACGGAAACACCATATATTTT. As protein: CASSQDREGNGNTIYF.